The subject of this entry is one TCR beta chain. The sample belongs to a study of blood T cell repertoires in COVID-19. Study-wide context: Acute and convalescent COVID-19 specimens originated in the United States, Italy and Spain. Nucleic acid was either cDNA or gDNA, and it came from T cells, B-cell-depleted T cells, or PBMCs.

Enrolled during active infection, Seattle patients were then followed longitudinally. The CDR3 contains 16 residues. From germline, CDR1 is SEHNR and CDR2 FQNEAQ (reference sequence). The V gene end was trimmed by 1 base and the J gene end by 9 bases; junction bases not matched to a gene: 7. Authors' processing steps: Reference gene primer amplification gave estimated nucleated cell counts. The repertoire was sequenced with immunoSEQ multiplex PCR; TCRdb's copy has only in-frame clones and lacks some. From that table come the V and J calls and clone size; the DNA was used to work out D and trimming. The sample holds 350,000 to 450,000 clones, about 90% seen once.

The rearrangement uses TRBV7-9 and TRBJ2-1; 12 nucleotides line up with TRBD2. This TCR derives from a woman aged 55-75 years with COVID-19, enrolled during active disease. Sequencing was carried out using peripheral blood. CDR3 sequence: CASSLDASGGAVEQFF. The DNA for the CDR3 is TGTGCCAGCAGCTTAGACGCTAGCGGGGGGGCCGTTGAGCAGTTCTTC.